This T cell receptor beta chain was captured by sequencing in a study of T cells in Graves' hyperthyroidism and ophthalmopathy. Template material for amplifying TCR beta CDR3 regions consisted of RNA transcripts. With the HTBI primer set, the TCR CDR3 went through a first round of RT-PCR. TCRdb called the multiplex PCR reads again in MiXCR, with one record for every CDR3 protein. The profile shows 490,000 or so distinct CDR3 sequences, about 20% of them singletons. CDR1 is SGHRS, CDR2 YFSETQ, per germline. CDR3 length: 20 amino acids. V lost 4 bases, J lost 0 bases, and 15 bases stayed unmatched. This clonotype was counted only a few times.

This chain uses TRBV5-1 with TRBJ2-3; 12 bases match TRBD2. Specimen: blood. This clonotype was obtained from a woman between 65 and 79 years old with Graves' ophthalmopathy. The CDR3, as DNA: TGCGCCAGCAGCCGGACTAGCGGGACGTACTCCACCTTTAGCACAGATACGCAGTATTTT. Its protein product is CASSRTSGTYSTFSTDTQYF.